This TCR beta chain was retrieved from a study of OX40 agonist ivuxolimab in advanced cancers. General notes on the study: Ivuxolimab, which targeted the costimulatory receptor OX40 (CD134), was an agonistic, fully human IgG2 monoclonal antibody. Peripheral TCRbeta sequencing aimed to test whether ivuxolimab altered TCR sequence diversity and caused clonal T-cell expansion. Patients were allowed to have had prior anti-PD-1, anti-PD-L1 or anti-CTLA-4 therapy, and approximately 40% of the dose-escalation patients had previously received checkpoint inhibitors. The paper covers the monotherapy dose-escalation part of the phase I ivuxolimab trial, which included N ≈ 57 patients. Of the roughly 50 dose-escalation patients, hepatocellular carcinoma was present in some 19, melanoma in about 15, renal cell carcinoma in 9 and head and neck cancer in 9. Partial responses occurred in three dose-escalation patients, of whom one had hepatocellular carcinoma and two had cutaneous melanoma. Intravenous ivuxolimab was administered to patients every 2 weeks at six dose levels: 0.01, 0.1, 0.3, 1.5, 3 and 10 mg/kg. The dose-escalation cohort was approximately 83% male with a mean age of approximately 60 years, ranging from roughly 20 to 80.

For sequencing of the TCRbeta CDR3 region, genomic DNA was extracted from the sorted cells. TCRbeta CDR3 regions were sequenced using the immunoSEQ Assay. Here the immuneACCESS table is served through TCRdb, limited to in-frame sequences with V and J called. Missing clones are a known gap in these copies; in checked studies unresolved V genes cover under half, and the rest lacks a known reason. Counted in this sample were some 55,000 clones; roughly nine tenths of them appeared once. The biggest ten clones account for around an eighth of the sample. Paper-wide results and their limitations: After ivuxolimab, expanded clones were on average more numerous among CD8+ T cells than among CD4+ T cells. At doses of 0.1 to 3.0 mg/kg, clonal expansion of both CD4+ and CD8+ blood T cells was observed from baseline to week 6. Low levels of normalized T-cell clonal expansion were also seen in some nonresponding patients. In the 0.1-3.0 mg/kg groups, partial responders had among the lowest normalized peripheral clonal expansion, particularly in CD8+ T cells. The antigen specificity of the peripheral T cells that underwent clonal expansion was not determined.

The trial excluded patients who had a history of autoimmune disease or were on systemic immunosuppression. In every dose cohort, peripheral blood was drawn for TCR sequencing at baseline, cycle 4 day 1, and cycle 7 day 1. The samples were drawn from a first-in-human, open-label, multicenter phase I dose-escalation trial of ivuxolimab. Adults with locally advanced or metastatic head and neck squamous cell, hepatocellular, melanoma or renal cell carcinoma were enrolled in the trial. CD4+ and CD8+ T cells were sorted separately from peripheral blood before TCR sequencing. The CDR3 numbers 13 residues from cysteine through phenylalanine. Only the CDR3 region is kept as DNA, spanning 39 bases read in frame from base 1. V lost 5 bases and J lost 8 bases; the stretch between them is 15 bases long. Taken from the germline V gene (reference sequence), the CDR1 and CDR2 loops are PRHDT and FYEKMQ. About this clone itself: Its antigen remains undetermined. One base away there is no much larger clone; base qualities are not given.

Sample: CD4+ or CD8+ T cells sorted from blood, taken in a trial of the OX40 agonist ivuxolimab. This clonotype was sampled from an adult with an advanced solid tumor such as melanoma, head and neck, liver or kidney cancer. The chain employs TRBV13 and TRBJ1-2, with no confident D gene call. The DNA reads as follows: TGTGCCAGCAGCCTTTATCGGGGTGGAGGCTACACCTTC. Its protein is CASSLYRGGGYTF.